This entry lists 3 T cell receptor beta chains sequenced from one sample in a study of cytomegalovirus exposure and HLA in healthy donors. In the PCR, 60 Vbeta and 13 Jbeta primers were used. The data were produced by immunoSEQ multiplex PCR, yet TCRdb's version contains in-frame clones alone and is incomplete. Of around 78,000 clones listed, approximately 88% were seen once; the top ten hold approximately 2.4%. The source material was PBMCs. These receptor sequences come from a woman aged 45 to 65 in good health and CMV-seronegative.

This clone occurred a few times. The V call is TRBV7-9, the J call TRBJ1-6; tentative D call: TRBD1 (6 bases). Per the germline V gene, CDR1 is SEHNR and CDR2 is FQNEAQ (reference sequence). The V and J ends lost 6 bases and 7 bases respectively, with 13 bases between them. The CDR3 is 14 amino acids. The CDR3 reads CASSPGQTNSPLHF. The CDR3 DNA follows: TGTGCCAGCAGTCCTGGACAGACCAATTCACCCCTCCACTTT.

V is TRBV2 and J is TRBJ2-5; 8 nucleotides agree with TRBD1. This CDR3 has 14 residues. CDR1 SNHLY and CDR2 FYNNEI come from the germline V gene. Trimming at V came to 7 bases and at J to 5 bases, leaving 9 bases not matched to a gene. The CDR3, as DNA: TGTGCCAGCATGTGGCAGGGGGCTCGTGAGACCCAGTACTTC. Translation gives CASMWQGARETQYF. The complete variable domain, with remaining parts taken from reference TRBV2 and TRBJ2-5, reads EPEVTQTPSHQVTQMGQEVILRCVPISNHLYFYWYRQILGQKVEFLVSFYNNEISEKSEIFDDQFSVERPDGSNFTLKIRSTKLEDSAMYFCASMWQGARETQYFGPGTRLLVL.

This clone turned up a few times. The genes are TRBV25-1 and TRBJ1-6; D remains unclear. From germline, CDR1 is MGHDK and CDR2 SYGVNS. Trimming cost V 0 bases and J 14 bases, with 11 bases left between them. CDR3 length equals 13 residues. CDR3 region: CASSEYIAGTLHF. The CDR3 region has the DNA TGTGCCAGCAGTGAATATATTGCGGGGACCCTCCACTTT.